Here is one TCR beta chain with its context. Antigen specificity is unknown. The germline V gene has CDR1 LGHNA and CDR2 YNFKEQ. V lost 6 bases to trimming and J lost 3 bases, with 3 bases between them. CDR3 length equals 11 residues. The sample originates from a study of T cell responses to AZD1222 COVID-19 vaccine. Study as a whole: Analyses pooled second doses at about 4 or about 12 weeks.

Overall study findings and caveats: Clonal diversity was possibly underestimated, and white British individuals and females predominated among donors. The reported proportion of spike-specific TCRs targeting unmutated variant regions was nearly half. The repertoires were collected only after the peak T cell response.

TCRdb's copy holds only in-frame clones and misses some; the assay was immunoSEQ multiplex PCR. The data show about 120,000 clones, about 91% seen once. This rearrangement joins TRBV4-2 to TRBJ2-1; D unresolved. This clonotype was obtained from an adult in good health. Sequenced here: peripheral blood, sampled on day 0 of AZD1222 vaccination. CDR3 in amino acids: CASRGYNEQFF. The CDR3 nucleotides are TGTGCCAGCAGGGGCTACAATGAGCAGTTCTTC.